This T cell receptor (beta chain) appears in the sequencing data of a study of blood T cell repertoires in COVID-19. V was cut by 3 bases and J by 5 bases, with 7 bases left in between. This CDR3 region has 12 residues. CDR1 is SGHAT, CDR2 FQNNGV, per germline. Study processing details: The authors estimated nucleated cell counts from reference gene primer amplification. The data were produced by immunoSEQ multiplex PCR, yet TCRdb's version contains in-frame clones alone and is incomplete. V and J calls and clone size are as listed in that table; D and trimming were resolved from the DNA. The sample consists of about 130,000 clones, 70% to 90% of them appearing once.

This TCR was sampled from a woman aged 45-59 years who had recovered from COVID-19. V gene TRBV11-2 combines with J gene TRBJ1-1; D uncertain. The sequenced sample consisted of PBMCs or T cells enriched from blood (not recorded which). The CDR3 DNA reads as TGTGCCAGCAGCTTCGGGTGGACTGAAGCTTTCTTT. Its protein is CASSFGWTEAFF.